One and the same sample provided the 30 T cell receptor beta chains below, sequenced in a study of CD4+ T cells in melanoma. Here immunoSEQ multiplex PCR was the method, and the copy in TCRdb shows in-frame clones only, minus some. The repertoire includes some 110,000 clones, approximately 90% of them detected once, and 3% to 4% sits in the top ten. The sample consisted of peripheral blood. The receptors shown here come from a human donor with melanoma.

CDR3 in amino acids: CASSLGLAGVVEQFF. The CDR3 DNA reads as TGTGCCAGCAGCTTAGGACTAGCGGGAGTAGTAGAGCAGTTCTTC. This chain joins TRBV5-6 and TRBJ2-1; 13 bases agree with TRBD2. The CDR3 has 15 residues. Per the germline V gene, CDR1 is SGHDT and CDR2 is YYEEEE. Losses at the gene ends were 2 bases for V and 10 bases for J; bases not matched to a gene: 6.

The CDR3 region is CASSPGQVPNYGYTF. As DNA, the CDR3 is TGTGCCAGCTCACCGGGTCAGGTGCCTAACTATGGCTACACCTTC. This chain joins TRBV18 and TRBJ1-2; no firm D call. CDR3 length: 15 residues. Germline assignment: CDR1 KGHSH and CDR2 LQKENI. V lost 3 bases to trimming and J lost 0 bases, with 11 bases between them.

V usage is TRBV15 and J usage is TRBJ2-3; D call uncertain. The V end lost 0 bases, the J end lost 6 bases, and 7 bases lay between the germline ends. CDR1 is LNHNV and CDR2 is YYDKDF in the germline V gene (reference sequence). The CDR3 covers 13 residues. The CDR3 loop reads CATSRDRRDTQYF. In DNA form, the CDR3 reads TGTGCCACCAGCAGAGATCGAAGGGATACGCAGTATTTT.

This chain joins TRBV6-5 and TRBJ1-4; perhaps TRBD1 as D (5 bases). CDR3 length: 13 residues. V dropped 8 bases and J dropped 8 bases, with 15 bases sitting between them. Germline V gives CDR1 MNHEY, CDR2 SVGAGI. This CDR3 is CASGRTLREKLFF. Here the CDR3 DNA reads TGTGCCAGCGGTCGGACATTGAGGGAAAAACTGTTTTTT.

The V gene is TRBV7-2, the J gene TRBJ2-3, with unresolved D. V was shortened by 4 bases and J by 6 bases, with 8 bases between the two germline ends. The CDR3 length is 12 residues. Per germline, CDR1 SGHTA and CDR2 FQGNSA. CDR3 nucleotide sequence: TGTGCCAGCAGCTCGAACTCTGATACGCAGTATTTT. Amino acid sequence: CASSSNSDTQYF.

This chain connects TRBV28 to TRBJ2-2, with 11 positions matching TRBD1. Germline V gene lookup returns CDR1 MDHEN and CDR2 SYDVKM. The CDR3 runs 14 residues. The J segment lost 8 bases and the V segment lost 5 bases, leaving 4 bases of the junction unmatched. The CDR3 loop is CASSPGQGVGELFF. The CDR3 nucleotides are TGTGCCAGCAGTCCGGGACAGGGGGTGGGGGAGCTGTTTTTT.

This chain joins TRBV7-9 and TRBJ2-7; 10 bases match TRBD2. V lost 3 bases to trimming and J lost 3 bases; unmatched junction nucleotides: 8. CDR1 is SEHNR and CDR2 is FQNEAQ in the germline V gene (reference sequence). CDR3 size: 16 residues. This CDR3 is CASSFLLAGRIYEQYF. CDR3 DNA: TGTGCCAGCAGCTTCTTACTAGCGGGGAGAATCTACGAGCAGTACTTC.

CDR3 protein: CASSEAGTTKNEQFF. DNA for the CDR3: TGTGCCAGCAGCGAGGCCGGGACTACAAAAAATGAGCAGTTCTTC. The chain links TRBV9 to TRBJ2-1; TRBD2 matches at 7 bases. The V segment lost 3 bases and the J segment 7 bases; nucleotides outside the gene matches: 10. Germline values: CDR1 SGDLS, CDR2 YYNGEE. The CDR3 has 15 residues.

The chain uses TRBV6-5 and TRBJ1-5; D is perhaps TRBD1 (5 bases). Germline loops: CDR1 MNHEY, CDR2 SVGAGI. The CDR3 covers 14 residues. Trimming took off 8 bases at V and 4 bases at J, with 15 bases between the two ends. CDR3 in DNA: TGTGCCAGCTCCGGGACGATCGAGAATCAGCCCCAGCATTTT. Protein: CASSGTIENQPQHF.

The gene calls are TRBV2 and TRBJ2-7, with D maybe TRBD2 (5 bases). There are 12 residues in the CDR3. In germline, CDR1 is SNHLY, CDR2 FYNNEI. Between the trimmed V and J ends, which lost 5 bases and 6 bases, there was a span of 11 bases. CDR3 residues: CASSWSGSEQYF. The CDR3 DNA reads TGTGCCAGCAGTTGGAGCGGCTCCGAGCAGTACTTC.

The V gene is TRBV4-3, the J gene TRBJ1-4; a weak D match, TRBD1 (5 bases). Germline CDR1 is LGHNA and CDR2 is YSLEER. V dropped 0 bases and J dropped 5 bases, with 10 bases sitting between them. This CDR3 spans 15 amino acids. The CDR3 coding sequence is TGCGCCAGCAGCCAAGATTTGTGGGGGAATGAAAAACTGTTTTTT. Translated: CASSQDLWGNEKLFF.

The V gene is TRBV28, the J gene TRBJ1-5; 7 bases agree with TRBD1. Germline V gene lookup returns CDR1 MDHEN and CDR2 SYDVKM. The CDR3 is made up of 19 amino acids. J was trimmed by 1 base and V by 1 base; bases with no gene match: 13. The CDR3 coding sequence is TGTGCCAGCAGTTTATTAATTTTCAAAGGGGGCTTAAGCAATCAGCCCCAGCATTTT. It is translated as CASSLLIFKGGLSNQPQHF. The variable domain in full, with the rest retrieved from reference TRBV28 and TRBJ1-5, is DVKVTQSSRYLVKRTGEKVFLECVQDMDHENMFWYRQDPGLGLRLIYFSYDVKMKEKGDIPEGYSVSREKKERFSLILESASTNQTSMYLCASSLLIFKGGLSNQPQHFGDGTRLSIL.

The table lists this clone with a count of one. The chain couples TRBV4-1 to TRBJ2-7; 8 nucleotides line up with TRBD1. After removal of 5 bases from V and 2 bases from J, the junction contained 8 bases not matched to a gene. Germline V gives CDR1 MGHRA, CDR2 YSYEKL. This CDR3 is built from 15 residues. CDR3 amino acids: CASSSGQGITYEQYF. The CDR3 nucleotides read TGCGCCAGCAGCTCAGGACAGGGAATCACCTACGAGCAGTACTTC.

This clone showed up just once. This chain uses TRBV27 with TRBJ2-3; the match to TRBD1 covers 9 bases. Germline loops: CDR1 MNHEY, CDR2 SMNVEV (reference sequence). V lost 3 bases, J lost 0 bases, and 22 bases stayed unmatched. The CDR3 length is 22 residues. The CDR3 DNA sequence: TGTGCCAGCAGTTTGAGACACGGGACAGGGTTCTTTGTGCGCCCTAGCACAGATACGCAGTATTTT. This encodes CASSLRHGTGFFVRPSTDTQYF.

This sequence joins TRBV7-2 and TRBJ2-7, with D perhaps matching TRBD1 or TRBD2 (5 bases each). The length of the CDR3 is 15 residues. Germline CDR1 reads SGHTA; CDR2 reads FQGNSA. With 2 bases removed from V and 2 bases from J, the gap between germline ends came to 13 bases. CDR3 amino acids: CASSLRGVAPYEQYF. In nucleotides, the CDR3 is TGTGCCAGCAGCTTAAGAGGGGTGGCCCCCTACGAGCAGTACTTC. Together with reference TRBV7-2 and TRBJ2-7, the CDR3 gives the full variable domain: GAGVSQSPSNKVTEKGKDVELRCDPISGHTALYWYRQSLGQGLEFLIYFQGNSAPDKSGLPSDRFSAERTGGSVSTLTIQRTQQEDSAVYLCASSLRGVAPYEQYFGPGTRLTVT.

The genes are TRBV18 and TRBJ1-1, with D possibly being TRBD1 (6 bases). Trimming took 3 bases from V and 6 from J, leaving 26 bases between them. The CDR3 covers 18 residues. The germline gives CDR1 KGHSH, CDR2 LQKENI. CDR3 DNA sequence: TGTGCCAGCTCACCTCCCGGCGGGGGGCGGGGGACAAAAGCTGAAGCTTTCTTT. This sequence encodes CASSPPGGGRGTKAEAFF.

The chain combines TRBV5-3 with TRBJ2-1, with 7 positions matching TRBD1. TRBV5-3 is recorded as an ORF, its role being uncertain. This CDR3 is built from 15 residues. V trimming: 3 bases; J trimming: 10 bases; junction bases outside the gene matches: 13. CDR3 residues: CARSSDRARISEQFF. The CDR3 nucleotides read TGTGCCAGAAGCTCTGACAGGGCCCGAATTAGCGAGCAGTTCTTC.

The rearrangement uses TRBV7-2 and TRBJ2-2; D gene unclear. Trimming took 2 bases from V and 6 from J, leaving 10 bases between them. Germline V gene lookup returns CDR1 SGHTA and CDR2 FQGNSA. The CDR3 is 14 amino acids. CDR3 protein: CASSLHLEAGELFF. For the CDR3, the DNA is TGTGCCAGCAGCTTACATCTAGAGGCCGGGGAGCTGTTTTTT.

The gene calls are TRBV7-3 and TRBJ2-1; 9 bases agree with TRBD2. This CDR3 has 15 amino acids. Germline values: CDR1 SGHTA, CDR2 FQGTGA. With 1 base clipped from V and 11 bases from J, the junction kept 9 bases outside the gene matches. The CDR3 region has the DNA TGTGCCAGCAGCTTAAGGGCGGGGGGGCAAGCTAAGCAGTTCTTC. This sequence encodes CASSLRAGGQAKQFF.

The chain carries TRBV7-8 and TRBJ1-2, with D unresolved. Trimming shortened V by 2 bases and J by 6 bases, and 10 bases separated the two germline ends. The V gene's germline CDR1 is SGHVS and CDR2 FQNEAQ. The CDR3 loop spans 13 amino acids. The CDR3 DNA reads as TGTGCCAGCAGCTTAAGCCCGGAGCATGGCTACACCTTC. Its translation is CASSLSPEHGYTF.

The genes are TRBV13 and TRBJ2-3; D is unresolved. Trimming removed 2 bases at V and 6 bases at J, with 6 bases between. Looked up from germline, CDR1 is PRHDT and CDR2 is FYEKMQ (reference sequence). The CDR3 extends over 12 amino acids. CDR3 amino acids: CASSLTADTQYF. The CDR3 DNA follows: TGTGCCAGCAGCTTAACTGCGGATACGCAGTATTTT.

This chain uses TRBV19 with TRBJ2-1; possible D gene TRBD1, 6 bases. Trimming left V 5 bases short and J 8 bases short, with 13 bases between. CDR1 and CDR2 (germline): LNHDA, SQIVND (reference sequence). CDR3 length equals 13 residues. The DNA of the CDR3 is TGTGCCAGTAGTGTCCTACAGGGCCATGAGCAGTTCTTC. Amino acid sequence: CASSVLQGHEQFF.

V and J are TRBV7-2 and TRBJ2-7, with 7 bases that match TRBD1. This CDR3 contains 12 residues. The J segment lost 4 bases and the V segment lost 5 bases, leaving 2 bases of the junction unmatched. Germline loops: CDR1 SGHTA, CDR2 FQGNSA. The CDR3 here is CASSQQGYEQYF. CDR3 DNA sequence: TGTGCCAGCAGCCAACAGGGGTACGAGCAGTACTTC.

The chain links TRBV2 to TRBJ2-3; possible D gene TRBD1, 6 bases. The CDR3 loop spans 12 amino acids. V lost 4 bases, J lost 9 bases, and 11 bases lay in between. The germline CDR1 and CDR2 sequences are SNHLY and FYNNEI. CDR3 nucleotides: TGTGCCAGCAGTGGGGGGCGAGAAACGCAGTATTTT. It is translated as CASSGGRETQYF.

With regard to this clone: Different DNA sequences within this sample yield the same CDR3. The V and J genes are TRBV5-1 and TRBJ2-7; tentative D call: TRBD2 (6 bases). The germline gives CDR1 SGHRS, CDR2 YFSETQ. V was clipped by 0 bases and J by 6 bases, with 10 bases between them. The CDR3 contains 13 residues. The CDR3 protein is CASSLGQGGEQYF. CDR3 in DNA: TGCGCCAGCAGCTTGGGGCAGGGAGGCGAGCAGTACTTC.

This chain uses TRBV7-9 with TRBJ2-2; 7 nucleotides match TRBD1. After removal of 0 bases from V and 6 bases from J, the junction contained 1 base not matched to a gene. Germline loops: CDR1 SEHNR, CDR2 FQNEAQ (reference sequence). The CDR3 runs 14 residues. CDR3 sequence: CASSLAQGAGELFF. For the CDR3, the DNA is TGTGCCAGCAGCTTAGCGCAGGGGGCCGGGGAGCTGTTTTTT.

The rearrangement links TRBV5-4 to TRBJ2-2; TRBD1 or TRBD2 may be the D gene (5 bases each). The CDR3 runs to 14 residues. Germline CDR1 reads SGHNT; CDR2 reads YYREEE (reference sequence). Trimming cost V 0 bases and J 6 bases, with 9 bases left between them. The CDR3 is CASSLVGVPGELFF. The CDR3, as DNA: TGTGCCAGCAGCTTGGTGGGGGTCCCCGGGGAGCTGTTTTTT.

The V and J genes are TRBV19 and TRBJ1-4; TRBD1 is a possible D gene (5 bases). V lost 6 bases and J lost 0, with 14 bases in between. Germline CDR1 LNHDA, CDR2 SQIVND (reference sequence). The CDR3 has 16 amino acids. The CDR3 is CASSIDRVATNEKLFF. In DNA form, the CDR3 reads TGTGCCAGTAGCATCGACAGAGTTGCAACTAATGAAAAACTGTTTTTT.

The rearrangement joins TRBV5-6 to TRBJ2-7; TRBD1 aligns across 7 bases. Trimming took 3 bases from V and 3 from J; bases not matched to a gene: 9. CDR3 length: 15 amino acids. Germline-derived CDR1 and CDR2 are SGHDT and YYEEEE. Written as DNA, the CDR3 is TGTGCCAGCAGCTCACAGGGGCAGGCCCTCTACGAGCAGTACTTC. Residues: CASSSQGQALYEQYF.

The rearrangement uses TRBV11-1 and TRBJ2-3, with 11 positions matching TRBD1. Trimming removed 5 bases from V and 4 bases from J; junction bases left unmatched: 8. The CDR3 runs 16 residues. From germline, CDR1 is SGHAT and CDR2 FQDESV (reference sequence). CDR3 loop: CASSPRTGGGPDTQYF. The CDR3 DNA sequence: TGTGCCAGCAGCCCCAGGACAGGGGGCGGCCCAGATACGCAGTATTTT.